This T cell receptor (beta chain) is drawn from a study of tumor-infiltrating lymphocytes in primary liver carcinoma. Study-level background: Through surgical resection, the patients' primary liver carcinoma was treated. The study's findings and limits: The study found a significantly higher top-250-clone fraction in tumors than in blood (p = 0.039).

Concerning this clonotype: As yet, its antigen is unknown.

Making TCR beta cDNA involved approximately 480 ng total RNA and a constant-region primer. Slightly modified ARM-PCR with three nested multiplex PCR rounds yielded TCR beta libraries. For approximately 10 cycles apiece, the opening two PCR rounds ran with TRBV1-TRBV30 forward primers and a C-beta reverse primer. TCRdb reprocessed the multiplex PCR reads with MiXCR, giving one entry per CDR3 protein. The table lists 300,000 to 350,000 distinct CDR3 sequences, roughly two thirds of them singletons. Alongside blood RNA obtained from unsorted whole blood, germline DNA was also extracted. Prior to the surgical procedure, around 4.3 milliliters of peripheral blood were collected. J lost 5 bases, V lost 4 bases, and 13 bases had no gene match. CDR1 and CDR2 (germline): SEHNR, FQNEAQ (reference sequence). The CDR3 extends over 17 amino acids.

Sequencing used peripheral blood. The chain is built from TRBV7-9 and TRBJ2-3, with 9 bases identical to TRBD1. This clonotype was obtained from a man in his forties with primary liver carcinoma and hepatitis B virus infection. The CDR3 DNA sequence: TGTGCCAGCAGCTGGCTGCCGGGACAGGGTGCAGGAGATACGCAGTATTTT. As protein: CASSWLPGQGAGDTQYF.